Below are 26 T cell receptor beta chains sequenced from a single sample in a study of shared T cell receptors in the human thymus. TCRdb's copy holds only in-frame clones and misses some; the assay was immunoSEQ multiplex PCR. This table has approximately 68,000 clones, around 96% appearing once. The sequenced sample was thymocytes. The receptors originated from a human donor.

The CDR3, as DNA: TGTGCCAGCAGCAAAGGTAGATCCTCTGGAAACACCATATATTTT. It encodes CASSKGRSSGNTIYF. The genes are TRBV21-1 and TRBJ1-3. TRBV21-1 is shown as a pseudogene. The CDR3 runs to 15 residues.

The CDR3 loop reads CASSPSPGRSQETQYF. The DNA of the CDR3 is TGTGCCAGCAGCCCTTCCCCCGGCCGTAGCCAAGAGACCCAGTACTTC. The chain couples TRBV7-9 to TRBJ2-5; D unclear. Trimming took 5 bases from V and 1 from J, leaving 17 bases between them. Germline CDR1 and CDR2: SEHNR and FQNEAQ (reference sequence). The CDR3 is made up of 16 amino acids.

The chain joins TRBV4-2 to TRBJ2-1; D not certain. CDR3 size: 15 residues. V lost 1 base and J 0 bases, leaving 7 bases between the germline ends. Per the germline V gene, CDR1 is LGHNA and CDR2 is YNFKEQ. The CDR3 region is CASSQATASYNEQFF. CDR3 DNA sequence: TGTGCCAGCAGCCAAGCTACGGCCTCCTACAATGAGCAGTTCTTC.

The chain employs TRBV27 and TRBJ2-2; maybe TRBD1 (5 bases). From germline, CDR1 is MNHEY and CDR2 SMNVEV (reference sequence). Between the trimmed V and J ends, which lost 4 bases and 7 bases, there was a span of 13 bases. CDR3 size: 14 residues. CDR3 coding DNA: TGTGCCAGCAGTTCCCTCAGGGTTGGCGGGGAGCTGTTTTTT. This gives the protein CASSSLRVGGELFF.

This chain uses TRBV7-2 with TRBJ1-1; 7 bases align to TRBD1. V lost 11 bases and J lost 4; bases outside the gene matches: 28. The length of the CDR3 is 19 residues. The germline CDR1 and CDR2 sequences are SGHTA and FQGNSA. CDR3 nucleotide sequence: TGTGCCTCGGGACAGCCCGACGACCGGGGTTCGGACGTTGGCACTGAAGCTTTCTTT. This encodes CASGQPDDRGSDVGTEAFF.

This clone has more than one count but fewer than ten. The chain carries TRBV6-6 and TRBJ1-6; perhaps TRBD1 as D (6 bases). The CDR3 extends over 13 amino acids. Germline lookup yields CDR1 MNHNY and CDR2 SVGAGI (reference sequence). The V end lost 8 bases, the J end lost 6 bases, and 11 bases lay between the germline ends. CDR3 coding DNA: TGTGCCAGCCAGGGGCAGAGTAATTCACCCCTCCACTTT. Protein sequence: CASQGQSNSPLHF.

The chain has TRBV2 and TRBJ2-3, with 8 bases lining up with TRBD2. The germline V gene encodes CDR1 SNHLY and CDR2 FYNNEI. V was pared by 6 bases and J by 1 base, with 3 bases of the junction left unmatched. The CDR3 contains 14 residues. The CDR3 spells CASRTGGRTDTQYF. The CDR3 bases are TGTGCCAGCAGAACGGGGGGGCGCACAGATACGCAGTATTTT.

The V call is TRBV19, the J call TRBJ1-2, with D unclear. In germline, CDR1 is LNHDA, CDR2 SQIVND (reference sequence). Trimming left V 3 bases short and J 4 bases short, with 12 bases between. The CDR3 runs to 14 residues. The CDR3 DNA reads TGTGCCAGTAGTATGGAGCCTAACACCTATGGCTACACCTTC. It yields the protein CASSMEPNTYGYTF. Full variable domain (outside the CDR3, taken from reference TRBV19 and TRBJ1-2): DGGITQSPKYLFRKEGQNVTLSCEQNLNHDAMYWYRQDPGQGLRLIYYSQIVNDFQKGDIAEGYSVSREKKESFPLTVTSAQKNPTAFYLCASSMEPNTYGYTFGSGTRLTVV.

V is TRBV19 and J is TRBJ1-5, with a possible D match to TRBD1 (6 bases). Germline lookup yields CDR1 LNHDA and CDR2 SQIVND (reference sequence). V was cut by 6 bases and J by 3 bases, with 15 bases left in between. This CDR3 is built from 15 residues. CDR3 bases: TGTGCCAGTAGCGCACAGGGTGGGAACAATCAGCCCCAGCATTTT. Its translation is CASSAQGGNNQPQHF.

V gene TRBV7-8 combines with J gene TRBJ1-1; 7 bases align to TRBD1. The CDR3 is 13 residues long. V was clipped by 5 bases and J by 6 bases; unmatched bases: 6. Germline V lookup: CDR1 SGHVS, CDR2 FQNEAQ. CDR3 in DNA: TGTGCCAGCAGCATTGACAGGGTCTCTGAAGCTTTCTTT. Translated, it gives CASSIDRVSEAFF.

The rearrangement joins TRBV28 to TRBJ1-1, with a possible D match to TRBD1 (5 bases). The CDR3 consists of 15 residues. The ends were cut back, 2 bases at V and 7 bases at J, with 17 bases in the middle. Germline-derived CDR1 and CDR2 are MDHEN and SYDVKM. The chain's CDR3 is CASSLVGTPWGEAFF. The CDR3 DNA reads TGTGCCAGCAGTTTAGTCGGGACCCCGTGGGGTGAAGCTTTCTTT. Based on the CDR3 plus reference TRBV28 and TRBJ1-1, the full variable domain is DVKVTQSSRYLVKRTGEKVFLECVQDMDHENMFWYRQDPGLGLRLIYFSYDVKMKEKGDIPEGYSVSREKKERFSLILESASTNQTSMYLCASSLVGTPWGEAFFGQGTRLTVV.

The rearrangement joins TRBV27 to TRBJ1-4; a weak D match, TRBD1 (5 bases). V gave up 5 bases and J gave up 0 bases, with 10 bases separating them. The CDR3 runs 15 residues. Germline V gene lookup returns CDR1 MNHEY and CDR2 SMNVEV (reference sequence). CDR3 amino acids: CASSGRTSTNEKLFF. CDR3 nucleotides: TGTGCCAGCAGTGGGCGGACATCAACTAATGAAAAACTGTTTTTT.

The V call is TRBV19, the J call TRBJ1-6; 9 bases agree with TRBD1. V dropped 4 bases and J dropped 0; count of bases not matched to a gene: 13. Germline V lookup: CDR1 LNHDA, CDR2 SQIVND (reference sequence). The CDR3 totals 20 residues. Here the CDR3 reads CASSKFPGTGPSSYNSPLHF. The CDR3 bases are TGTGCCAGTAGTAAGTTTCCAGGGACAGGGCCGAGCTCCTATAATTCACCCCTCCACTTT.

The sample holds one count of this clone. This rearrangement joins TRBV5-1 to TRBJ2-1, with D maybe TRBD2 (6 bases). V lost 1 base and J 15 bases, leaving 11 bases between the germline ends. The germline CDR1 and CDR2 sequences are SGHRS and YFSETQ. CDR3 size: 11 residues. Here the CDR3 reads CASSLRDCLFF. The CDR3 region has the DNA TGCGCCAGCAGCTTGAGGGACTGCTTGTTCTTC.

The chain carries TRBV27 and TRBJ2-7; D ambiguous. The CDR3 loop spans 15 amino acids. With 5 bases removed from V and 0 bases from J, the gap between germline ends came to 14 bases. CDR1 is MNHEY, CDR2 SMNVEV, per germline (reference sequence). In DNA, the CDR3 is TGTGCCAGCAGTCCCCAGGCCGAACGCTCCTACGAGCAGTACTTC. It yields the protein CASSPQAERSYEQYF.

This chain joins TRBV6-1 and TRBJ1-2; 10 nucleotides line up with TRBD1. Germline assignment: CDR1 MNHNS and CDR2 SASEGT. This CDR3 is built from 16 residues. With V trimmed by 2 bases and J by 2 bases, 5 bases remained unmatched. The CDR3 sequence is CASSEKGGQGNYGYTF. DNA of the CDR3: TGTGCCAGCAGTGAAAAGGGGGGACAGGGGAACTATGGCTACACCTTC.

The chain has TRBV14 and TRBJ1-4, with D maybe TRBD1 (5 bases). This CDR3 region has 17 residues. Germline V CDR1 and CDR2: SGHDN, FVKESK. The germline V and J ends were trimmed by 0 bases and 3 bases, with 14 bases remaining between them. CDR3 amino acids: CASSQEVSGRPNEKLFF. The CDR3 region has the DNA TGTGCCAGCAGCCAAGAAGTATCGGGACGACCTAATGAAAAACTGTTTTTT.

The CDR3 region is CASSLAGPEAFF. The CDR3 bases are TGTGCCAGCAGTTTAGCGGGCCCTGAAGCTTTCTTT. The chain couples TRBV27 to TRBJ1-1; D is undetermined. This CDR3 is built from 12 residues. The germline V gene encodes CDR1 MNHEY and CDR2 SMNVEV (reference sequence). V lost 2 bases and J 6 bases, leaving 7 bases between the germline ends.

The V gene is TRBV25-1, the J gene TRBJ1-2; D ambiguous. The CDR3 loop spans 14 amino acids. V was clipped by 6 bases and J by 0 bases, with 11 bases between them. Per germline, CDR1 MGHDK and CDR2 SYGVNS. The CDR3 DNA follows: TGTGCCAGCAGGGATACCGGGACTAACTATGGCTACACCTTC. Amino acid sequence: CASRDTGTNYGYTF.

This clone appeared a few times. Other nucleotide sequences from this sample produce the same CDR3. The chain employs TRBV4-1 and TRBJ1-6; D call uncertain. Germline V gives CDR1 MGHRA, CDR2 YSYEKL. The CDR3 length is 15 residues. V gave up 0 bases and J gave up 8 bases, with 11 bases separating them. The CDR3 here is CASSQDPFPDSPLHF. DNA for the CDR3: TGCGCCAGCAGCCAAGATCCCTTTCCTGATTCACCCCTCCACTTT.

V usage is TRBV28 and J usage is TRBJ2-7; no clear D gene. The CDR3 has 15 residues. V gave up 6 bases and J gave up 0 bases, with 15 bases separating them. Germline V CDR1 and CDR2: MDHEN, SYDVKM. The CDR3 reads CASRTSRTPSYEQYF. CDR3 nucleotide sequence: TGTGCCAGCAGAACTTCTCGGACCCCCTCCTACGAGCAGTACTTC. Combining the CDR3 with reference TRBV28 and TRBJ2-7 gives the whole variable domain DVKVTQSSRYLVKRTGEKVFLECVQDMDHENMFWYRQDPGLGLRLIYFSYDVKMKEKGDIPEGYSVSREKKERFSLILESASTNQTSMYLCASRTSRTPSYEQYFGPGTRLTVT.

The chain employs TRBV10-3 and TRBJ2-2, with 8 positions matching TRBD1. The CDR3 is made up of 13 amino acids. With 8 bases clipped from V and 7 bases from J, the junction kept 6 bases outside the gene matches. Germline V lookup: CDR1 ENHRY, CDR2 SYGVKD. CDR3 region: CAIGTGGNGELFF. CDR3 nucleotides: TGTGCCATCGGTACAGGGGGTAACGGGGAGCTGTTTTTT.

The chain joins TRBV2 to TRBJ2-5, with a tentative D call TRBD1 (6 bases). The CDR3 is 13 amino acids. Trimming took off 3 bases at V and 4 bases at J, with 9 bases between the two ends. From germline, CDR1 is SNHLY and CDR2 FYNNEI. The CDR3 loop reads CASSDADRETQYF. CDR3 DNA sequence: TGTGCCAGCAGTGACGCGGACAGAGAGACCCAGTACTTC.

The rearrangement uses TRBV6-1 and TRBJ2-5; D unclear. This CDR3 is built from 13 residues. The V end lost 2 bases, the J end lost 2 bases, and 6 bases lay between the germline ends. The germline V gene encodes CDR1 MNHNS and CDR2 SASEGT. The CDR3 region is CASSECPQETQYF. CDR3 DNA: TGTGCCAGCAGTGAATGTCCTCAAGAGACCCAGTACTTC.

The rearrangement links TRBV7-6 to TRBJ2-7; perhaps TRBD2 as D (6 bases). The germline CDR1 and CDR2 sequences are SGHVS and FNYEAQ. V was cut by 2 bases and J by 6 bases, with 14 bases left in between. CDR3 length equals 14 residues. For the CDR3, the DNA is TGTGCCAGCAGCTTACGACTAGAATCGATCGAGCAGTACTTC. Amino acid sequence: CASSLRLESIEQYF.

CDR3 DNA: TGCGCCAGCAGCGCCGGGACTAGCGGGGGGGCGTGGCACGAGCAGTACTTC. Protein sequence: CASSAGTSGGAWHEQYF. The gene calls are TRBV5-1 and TRBJ2-7; 16 bases line up with TRBD2. Per germline, CDR1 SGHRS and CDR2 YFSETQ. The CDR3 consists of 17 residues. With 4 bases clipped from V and 5 bases from J, the junction kept 9 bases outside the gene matches.